The clone carrying this TCR beta chain was detected ten times or more. The antigen is not known. This record belongs to a study of T cells in Graves' hyperthyroidism and ophthalmopathy. Whole-study results and caveats: Expanded thyroid clonotypes (above 0.001) were mostly also found in blood.

Using RNA transcripts as the source, TCR beta CDR3 regions were amplified. TCR CDR3 regions were first amplified by RT-PCR with HTBI primers. TCRdb reprocessed the multiplex PCR reads with MiXCR, giving one entry per CDR3 protein. The sample shows about 260,000 distinct CDR3 sequences, roughly 17% of them seen only once. CDR3 length: 13 amino acids. CDR1 is DFQATT, CDR2 SNEGSKA, per germline (reference sequence). Trimming took off 3 bases at V and 4 bases at J, with 11 bases between the two ends. Clinical Activity Scores of at least 3, NOSPECS grades of at least 4 and durations under 3 months characterized ophthalmopathy patients.

The TCR comes from a woman aged 18-29 years with Graves' ophthalmopathy. The rearrangement links TRBV20-1 to TRBJ2-3, with a tentative D call TRBD2 (6 bases). Sample: blood. CDR3 protein: CSASGSRSDTQYF. The CDR3 DNA is TGCAGTGCTAGCGGGAGTCGCTCAGATACGCAGTATTTT.